This is a list of T cell receptor beta chains from one sample in a study of technical replicates of blood from a few donors. TCRdb's table, derived via immunoSEQ multiplex PCR, lists solely in-frame clones and lacks some. The data contain around 60,000 clones, nearly 95% of them singletons. Specimen: PBMCs. The receptors were gathered from a human donor in good health. Some clones in this sample may be carry-over from other donors' samples. Each CDR3 is given without its conserved first and last residue. The order of the fields is clone size, V gene, CDR3 protein. Some rows mark clone size as missing; the rest say once, few, many or name a class of expanded clone.

NA | TRBV4-2 | ASSQDLWRGEGYGYT
NA | TRBV4-1 | ASRRGGYTGELF
NA | TRBV15 | ATSRPGGSEQY
many | TRBV7-9 | ASSLPVGRGAQETQY
NA | TRBV6-1 | ASSSEGGVYTEAF
NA | TRBV13 | ASSLSGVVKTQY
many | TRBV6-6 | ASSPGTGGLDTQY
NA | TRBV5-5 | ASSRLGQGAEAF
NA | TRBV12-5 | ASGLGGKGDTQY
once | TRBV15 | ATSRDGRNTEAF
once | TRBV30 | AWSVSEVAGYGYT
NA | TRBV2 | ATKQEITNYGYT
NA | TRBV2 | ASSEAPTSGKETQY
NA | TRBV28 | ASSSLGGADTQY
NA | TRBV20-1 | SASTTGTIF
NA | TRBV9 | ASSNAGLPRQF
NA | TRBV28 | ASSIEGAGSYEQY
NA | TRBV30 | AWTTGPSNRQY
NA | TRBV2 | ASSTPRAGPVTNEKLF
NA | TRBV9 | ASSVEGDTEAF
NA | TRBV7-6 | ASSLTSGVNEQY
NA | TRBV4-1 | ASSQDSGQALRDTQY
NA | TRBV30 | AWSVGGLSGANVLT
NA | TRBV20-1 | SAGGNTEAF
NA | TRBV4-3 | ASSQAPGTVANYGYT
NA | TRBV7-2 | ASSLAGTSVREQF
NA | TRBV10-3 | AIGDKFSGNTIY
NA | TRBV5-6 | ASRTSGNTGELF
NA | TRBV5-6 | ASSLGQVSNQPQH
NA | TRBV6-5 | ASRTGLGRHEQF
NA | TRBV6-5 | ASSRGGPAF
NA | TRBV20-1 | SARDSGTQY
NA | TRBV6-6 | ASSRDSKVAKLF
NA | TRBV14 | ASSPVWGLDTEAF
NA | TRBV5-6 | ASSLLGVADYGYT
NA | TRBV14 | ASSQDNRPYTEAF
few | TRBV7-3 | ASSHRGDEQY
NA | TRBV18 | ASSPRAQGYYNEQF
NA | TRBV5-5 | ASSLAQINTGELF
NA | TRBV5-4 | ASSPGTGEYGYT
NA | TRBV7-2 | ASSRLAQETQY
NA | TRBV7-3 | ASSLGVSETQY
once | TRBV29-1 | STRTSGTERDTQY
NA | TRBV29-1 | SSTGTGVWNTEAF